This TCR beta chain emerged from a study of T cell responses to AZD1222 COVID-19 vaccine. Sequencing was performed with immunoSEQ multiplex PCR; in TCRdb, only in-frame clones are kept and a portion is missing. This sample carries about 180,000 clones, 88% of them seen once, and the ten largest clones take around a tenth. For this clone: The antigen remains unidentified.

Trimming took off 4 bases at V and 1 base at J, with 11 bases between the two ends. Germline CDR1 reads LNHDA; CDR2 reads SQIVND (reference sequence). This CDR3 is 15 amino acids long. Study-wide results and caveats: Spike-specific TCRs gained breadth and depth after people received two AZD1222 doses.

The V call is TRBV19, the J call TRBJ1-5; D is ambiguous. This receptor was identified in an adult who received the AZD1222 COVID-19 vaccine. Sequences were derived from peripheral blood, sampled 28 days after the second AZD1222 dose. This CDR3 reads CASSTRGFSNQPQHF. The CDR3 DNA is TGTGCCAGTAGTACTCGGGGTTTCAGCAATCAGCCCCAGCATTTT. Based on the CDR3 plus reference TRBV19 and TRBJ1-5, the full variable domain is DGGITQSPKYLFRKEGQNVTLSCEQNLNHDAMYWYRQDPGQGLRLIYYSQIVNDFQKGDIAEGYSVSREKKESFPLTVTSAQKNPTAFYLCASSTRGFSNQPQHFGDGTRLSIL.